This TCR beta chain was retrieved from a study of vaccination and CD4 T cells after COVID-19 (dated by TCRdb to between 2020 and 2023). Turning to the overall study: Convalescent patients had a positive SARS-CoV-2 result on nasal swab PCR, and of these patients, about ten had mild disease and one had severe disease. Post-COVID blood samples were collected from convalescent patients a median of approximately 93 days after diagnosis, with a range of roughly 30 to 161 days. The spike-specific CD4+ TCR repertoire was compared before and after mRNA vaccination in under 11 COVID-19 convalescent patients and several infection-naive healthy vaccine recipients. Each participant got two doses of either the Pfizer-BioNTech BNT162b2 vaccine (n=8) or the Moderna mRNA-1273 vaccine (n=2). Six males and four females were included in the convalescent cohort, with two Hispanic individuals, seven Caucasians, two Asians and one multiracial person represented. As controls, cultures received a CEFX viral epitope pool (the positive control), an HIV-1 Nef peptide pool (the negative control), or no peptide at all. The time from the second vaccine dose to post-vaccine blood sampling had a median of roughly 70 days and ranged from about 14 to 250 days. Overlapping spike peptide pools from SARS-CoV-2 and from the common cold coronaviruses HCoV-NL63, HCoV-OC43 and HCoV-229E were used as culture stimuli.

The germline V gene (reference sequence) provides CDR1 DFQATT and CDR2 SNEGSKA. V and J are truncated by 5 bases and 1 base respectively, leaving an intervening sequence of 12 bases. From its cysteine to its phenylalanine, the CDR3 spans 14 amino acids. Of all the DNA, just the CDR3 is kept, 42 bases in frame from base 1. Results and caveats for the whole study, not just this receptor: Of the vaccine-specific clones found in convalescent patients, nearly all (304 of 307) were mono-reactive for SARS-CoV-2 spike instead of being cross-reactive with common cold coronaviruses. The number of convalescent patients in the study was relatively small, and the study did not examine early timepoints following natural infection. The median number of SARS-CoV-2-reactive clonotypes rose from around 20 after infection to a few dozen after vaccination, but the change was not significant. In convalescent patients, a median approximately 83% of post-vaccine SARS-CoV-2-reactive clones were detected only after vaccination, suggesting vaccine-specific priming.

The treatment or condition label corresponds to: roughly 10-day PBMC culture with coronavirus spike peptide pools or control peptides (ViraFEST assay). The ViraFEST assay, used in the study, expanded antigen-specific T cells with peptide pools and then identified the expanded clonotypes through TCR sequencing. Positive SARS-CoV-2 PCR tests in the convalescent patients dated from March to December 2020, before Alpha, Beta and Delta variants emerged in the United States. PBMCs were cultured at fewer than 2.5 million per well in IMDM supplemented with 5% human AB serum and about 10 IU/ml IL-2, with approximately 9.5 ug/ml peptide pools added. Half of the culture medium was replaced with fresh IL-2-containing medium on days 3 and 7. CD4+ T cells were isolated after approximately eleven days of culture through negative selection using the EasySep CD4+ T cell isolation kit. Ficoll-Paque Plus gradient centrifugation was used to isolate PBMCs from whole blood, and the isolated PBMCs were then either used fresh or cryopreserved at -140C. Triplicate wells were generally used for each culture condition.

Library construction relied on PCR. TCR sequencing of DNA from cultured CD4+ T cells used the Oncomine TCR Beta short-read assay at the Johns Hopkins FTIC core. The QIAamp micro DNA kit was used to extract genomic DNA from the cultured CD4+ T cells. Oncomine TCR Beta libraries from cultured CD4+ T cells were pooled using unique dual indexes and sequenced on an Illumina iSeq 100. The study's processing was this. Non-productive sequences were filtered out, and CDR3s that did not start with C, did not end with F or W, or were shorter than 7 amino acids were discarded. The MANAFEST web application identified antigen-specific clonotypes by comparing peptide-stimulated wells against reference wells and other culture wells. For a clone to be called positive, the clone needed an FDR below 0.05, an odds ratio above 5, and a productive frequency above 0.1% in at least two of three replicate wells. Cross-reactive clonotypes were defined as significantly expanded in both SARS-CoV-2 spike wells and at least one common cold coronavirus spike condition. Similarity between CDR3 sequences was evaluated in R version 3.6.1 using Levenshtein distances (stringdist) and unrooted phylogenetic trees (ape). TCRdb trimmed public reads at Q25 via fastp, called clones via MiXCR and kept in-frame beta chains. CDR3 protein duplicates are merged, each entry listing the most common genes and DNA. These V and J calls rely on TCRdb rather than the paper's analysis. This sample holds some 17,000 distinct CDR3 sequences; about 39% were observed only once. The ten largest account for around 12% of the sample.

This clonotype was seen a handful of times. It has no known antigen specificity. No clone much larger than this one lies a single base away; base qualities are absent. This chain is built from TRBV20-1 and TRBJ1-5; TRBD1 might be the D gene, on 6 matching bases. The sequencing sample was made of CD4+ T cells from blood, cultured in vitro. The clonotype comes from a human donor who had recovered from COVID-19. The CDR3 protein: CSAPPTGSNQPQHF. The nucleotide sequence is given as TGCAGTGCTCCCCCTACAGGGAGCAATCAGCCCCAGCATTTT.